One and the same sample provided the 10 T cell receptor beta chains below, sequenced in a study of Graves' ophthalmopathy and Graves' hyperthyroidism. Amplification of the TCR beta CDR3 regions used RNA transcripts (as template). Amplification began with first-round RT-PCR using HTBI primers, then second-round multiplex PCR was performed. MiXCR, run by TCRdb on the multiplex PCR reads, gives a single entry per CDR3 protein. Seen here are fewer than 400,000 distinct CDR3 sequences, about a sixth observed once, and the top ten hold roughly 1.6%. Sample: peripheral blood. The receptors shown here come from a young woman with Graves' ophthalmopathy.

CDR3 protein: CASSLRMPEQYF. In DNA, the CDR3 is TGTGCCAGCAGCTTACGGATGCCGGAGCAGTACTTC. This chain uses TRBV7-2 with TRBJ2-7, with D hard to call. In germline, CDR1 is SGHTA, CDR2 FQGNSA. The CDR3 is 12 residues long. V shed 2 bases and J shed 7 bases, with 9 bases lying between them.

This clonotype has at least ten counts. The chain combines TRBV6-2 or TRBV6-3 with TRBJ2-3; TRBD2 matches 10 bases. Germline CDR1 reads MNHEY; CDR2 reads SVGEGT. V lost 6 bases, J lost 3 bases, and 3 bases stayed unmatched. There are 14 residues in the CDR3. The CDR3 sequence: CASRLAGSTDTQYF. CDR3 nucleotides: TGTGCCAGCAGACTAGCGGGGTCGACAGATACGCAGTATTTT.

The chain uses TRBV12-5 and TRBJ1-1, with D hard to call. Germline-derived CDR1 and CDR2 are LGHNT and FRNRAP. This CDR3 spans 13 amino acids. The V and J ends lost 6 bases and 0 bases respectively, with 8 bases between them. This CDR3 reads CASGSHLNTEAFF. DNA of the CDR3: TGTGCTAGTGGGTCTCATTTGAACACTGAAGCTTTCTTT.

The chain uses TRBV6-2 or TRBV6-3 and TRBJ1-1; D is unclear. This CDR3 region has 13 residues. Trimming shortened V by 5 bases and J by 5 bases, and 12 bases separated the two germline ends. The germline V gene encodes CDR1 MNHEY and CDR2 SVGEGT. Written as DNA, the CDR3 is TGTGCCAGCAGTCCGATTTTGTTGACTGAAGCTTTCTTT. Its protein is CASSPILLTEAFF.

This clonotype has at least ten counts. V gene TRBV19 combines with J gene TRBJ1-1; the match to TRBD1 covers 8 bases. The CDR3 runs to 18 residues. The trim removed 5 bases at V and 2 bases at J, leaving 16 bases unmatched. Germline V gives CDR1 LNHDA, CDR2 SQIVND (reference sequence). The CDR3 coding sequence is TGTGCCAGTAGTTCCCCGGGACAGGACGCGAAAATTAACACTGAAGCTTTCTTT. Encoded protein: CASSSPGQDAKINTEAFF.

This clonotype was counted at least ten times. The gene calls are TRBV6-5 and TRBJ1-2, with 8 positions matching TRBD1. V gave up 0 bases and J gave up 4 bases; unmatched junction bases: 7. Germline values: CDR1 MNHEY, CDR2 SVGAGI. This CDR3 is 16 amino acids long. This CDR3 reads CASSYSVGQGPYGYTF. The CDR3 bases are TGTGCCAGCAGTTACTCGGTAGGACAGGGCCCCTATGGCTACACCTTC.

The V gene is TRBV15, the J gene TRBJ2-4; a weak D match, TRBD2 (5 bases). Per germline, CDR1 LNHNV and CDR2 YYDKDF (reference sequence). This CDR3 has 18 residues. V was shortened by 3 bases and J by 0 bases, with 18 bases between the two germline ends. The CDR3 spells CATSREDPVQLAKNIQYF. The DNA for the CDR3 is TGTGCCACCAGCAGGGAGGACCCCGTACAACTAGCCAAAAACATTCAGTACTTC.

The rearrangement links TRBV14 to TRBJ2-5; D uncertain. The CDR3 totals 15 residues. Trimming left V 1 base short and J 2 bases short, with 11 bases between. Germline-derived CDR1 and CDR2 are SGHDN and FVKESK. In nucleotides, the CDR3 is TGTGCCAGCAGCCAAGCGCAAGTACTTCAAGAGACCCAGTACTTC. As protein: CASSQAQVLQETQYF.

This clonotype was picked up many times. The chain uses TRBV7-8 and TRBJ2-5; D gene unclear. CDR3 length equals 17 residues. V shed 5 bases and J shed 1 base, with 20 bases lying between them. CDR1 and CDR2 from the germline V gene are SGHVS and FQNEAQ. The CDR3: CASSLPPWVALQETQYF. The CDR3 coding sequence is TGTGCCAGCAGCCTACCCCCTTGGGTAGCCCTCCAAGAGACCCAGTACTTC.

Ten or more counts support this clonotype. The rearrangement joins TRBV7-8 to TRBJ2-2, with 9 positions matching TRBD2. The trim removed 0 bases at V and 8 bases at J, leaving 13 bases unmatched. Germline values: CDR1 SGHVS, CDR2 FQNEAQ. The CDR3 is 18 residues long. In DNA, the CDR3 is TGTGCCAGCAGCTTAGCTAGCGGGAGCGCTTTTACCACGGGGGAGCTGTTTTTT. Protein: CASSLASGSAFTTGELFF.